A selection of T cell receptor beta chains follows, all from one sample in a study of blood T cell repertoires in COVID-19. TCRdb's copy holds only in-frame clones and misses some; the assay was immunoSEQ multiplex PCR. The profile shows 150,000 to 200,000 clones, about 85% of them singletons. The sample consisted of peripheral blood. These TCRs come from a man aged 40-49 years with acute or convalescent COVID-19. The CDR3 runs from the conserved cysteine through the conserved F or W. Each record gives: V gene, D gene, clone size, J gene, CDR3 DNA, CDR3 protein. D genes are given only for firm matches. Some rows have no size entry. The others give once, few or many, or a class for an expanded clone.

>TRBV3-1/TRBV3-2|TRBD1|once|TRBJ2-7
TGTGCCAGCAGCCAACGGAGGGACAGGGGCTACGAGCAGTACTTC
CASSQRRDRGYEQYF
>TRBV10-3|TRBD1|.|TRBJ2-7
TGTGCCACTGAGAGGGGGCGAAGGGGCACCGACGAGCAGTACTTC
CATERGRRGTDEQYF
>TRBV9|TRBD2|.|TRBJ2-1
TGTGCCAGCAGCGTAGGGAGCGGGGGGGAGGCGTTCTTC
CASSVGSGGEAFF
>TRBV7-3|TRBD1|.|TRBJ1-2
TGTGCCAGCAGCCAGGGGGGAGTCTACACCTTC
CASSQGGVYTF
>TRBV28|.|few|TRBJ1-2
TGTGCCAGCAGTCTCACAGGGTATGGCTACACCTTC
CASSLTGYGYTF
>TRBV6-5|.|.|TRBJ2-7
TGTGCCAGCAGTTACGCGGCGGGAACCTACGAGCAGTACTTC
CASSYAAGTYEQYF
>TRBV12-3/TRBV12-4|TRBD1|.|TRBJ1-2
TGTGCCAGCAGTCCGGACAGGGTTGATGGCTACACCTTC
CASSPDRVDGYTF
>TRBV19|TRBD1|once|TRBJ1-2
TGTGCCAGTAGTTTCCAGGGGGGAGCTAACTATGGCTACACCTTC
CASSFQGGANYGYTF
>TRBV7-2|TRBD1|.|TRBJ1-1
TGTGCCAGCAGCTTTCAGGGGGTCACTGAAGCTTTCTTT
CASSFQGVTEAFF
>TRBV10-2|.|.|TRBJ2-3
TGCGCCAGCAGTGAATTGGCCACAGCCTCTGGTACGCAGTATTTT
CASSELATASGTQYF
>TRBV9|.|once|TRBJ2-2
TGTGCCAGCAGCGCCTTTTCGGAGAAGACCGGGGAGCTGTTTTTT
CASSAFSEKTGELFF
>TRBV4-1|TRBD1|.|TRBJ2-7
TGCGCCAGCAGCCAGGCATCGACAGGGGTGGGCTACGAGCAGTACTTC
CASSQASTGVGYEQYF
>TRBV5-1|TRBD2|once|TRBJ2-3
TGCGCCAGCCATCTTGGACTAGCGGGGGGTCAAAACACAGATACGCAGTATTTT
CASHLGLAGGQNTDTQYF
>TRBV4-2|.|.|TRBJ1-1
TGTGCCAGCAGCCTCGGCGGGGGGCTTGGCACTGAAGCTTTCTTT
CASSLGGGLGTEAFF
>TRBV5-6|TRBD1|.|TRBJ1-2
TGTGCCAGCAGCTTCCAGGACAGGGTGTCGGACTATGGCTACACCTTC
CASSFQDRVSDYGYTF
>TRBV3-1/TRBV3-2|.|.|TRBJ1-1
TGTGCCAGCAGCCTCCGCGAACCCGCTACTGAAGCTTTCTTT
CASSLREPATEAFF
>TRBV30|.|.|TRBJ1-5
TGTGCCTGGAGCCACACAGGGACGCGAGGACAGCCCCAGCATTTT
CAWSHTGTRGQPQHF
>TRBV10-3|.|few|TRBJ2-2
TGTGCCATAAGTATAACAGGGAACACCGGGGAGCTGTTTTTT
CAISITGNTGELFF
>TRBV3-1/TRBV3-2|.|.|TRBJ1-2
TGTGCCAGCAGCCATGGCCCCGCGACTTCGACCCATGGCTACACCTTC
CASSHGPATSTHGYTF
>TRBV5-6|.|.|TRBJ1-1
TGTGCCAGCAGTCGGGTGGACACTCCTTTGAACACTGAAGCTTTCTTT
CASSRVDTPLNTEAFF